This T cell receptor (beta chain) was observed in a study of response to subunit inactivated influenza vaccine. TCRdb reprocessed the RT-PCR reads via MiXCR and lists one record per CDR3 protein. The repertoire holds some 550,000 distinct CDR3 sequences, with under 30% as singletons. Germline loops: CDR1 SGHKS, CDR2 YYEKEE (reference sequence). V was trimmed by 2 bases and J by 0 bases, leaving 14 bases between them. The CDR3 covers 16 residues. This clonotype was counted a few times. This sample was also put to use in a study of T cells expressing NK-cell markers. That paper adds: A 5'RACE template switching approach incorporating UMIs was used to make TCR beta cDNA.

The receptor was derived from a man in his fifties who received an inactivated influenza vaccine. The chain couples TRBV5-5 to TRBJ2-5; tentatively, D is TRBD1 or TRBD2 (5 bases each). The specimen was CD4+ T cells sorted from PBMCs, collected about 12 days after vaccination. In DNA form, the CDR3 reads TGTGCCAGCAGCTTCACTCAGGGAGCCAACCAAGAGACCCAGTACTTC. Translated, it gives CASSFTQGANQETQYF.